This entry lists 12 T cell receptor beta chains sequenced from one sample in a study of blood T cell repertoires in COVID-19. Produced via immunoSEQ multiplex PCR; TCRdb's table is partial and in-frame only. Among about 60,000 clones listed, around 90% were seen once. Sequences were obtained from peripheral blood. The receptors stem from a man aged 55 to 69 with acute or convalescent COVID-19.

The genes are TRBV29-1 and TRBJ2-7, with 12 nucleotides matching TRBD2. Germline V gene sequence: CDR1 SQVTM, CDR2 ANQGSEA. CDR3 size: 13 residues. The junction had 4 bases not matched to a gene; V was cut back by 8 bases and J by 2 bases. CDR3 nucleotide sequence: TGCAGCTCCTGGACTAGCGGGACCTACGAGCAGTACTTC. Translation gives CSSWTSGTYEQYF.

This clone appeared a single time. The rearrangement uses TRBV30 and TRBJ1-2; TRBD1 might be the D (5 bases). The CDR3 length is 13 residues. Germline CDR1 is GTSNPN and CDR2 is SVGIG (reference sequence). Trimming pared 5 bases from V and 5 bases from J, leaving 15 bases between. Here the CDR3 DNA reads TGTGCCTGGCTACAGGTAGGCACGTATGGCTACACCTTC. Translation: CAWLQVGTYGYTF.

This clone was counted only a few times. The gene calls are TRBV3-1 (or the pseudogene TRBV3-2) and TRBJ2-7; D possibly corresponds to TRBD1 (6 bases). Germline V lookup: CDR1 LGHDT, CDR2 YNNKEL (reference sequence). This CDR3 is 13 amino acids long. V dropped 4 bases and J dropped 2 bases, with 9 bases sitting between them. In DNA form, the CDR3 reads TGTGCCAGCAGCCGACAGGTCACCTACGAGCAGTACTTC. It translates to CASSRQVTYEQYF.

The J gene is TRBJ1-3, the V gene TRBV5-4; perhaps TRBD1 as D (5 bases). Germline-derived CDR1 and CDR2 are SGHNT and YYREEE (reference sequence). This CDR3 has 15 amino acids. The V gene lost 0 bases and the J gene lost 1 base, with 8 bases spanning the gap. CDR3 nucleotides: TGTGCCAGCAGCTTGGACGGGGGGTCTGGAAACACCATATATTTT. This gives the protein CASSLDGGSGNTIYF.

The chain recombines TRBV7-9 with TRBJ1-2; D is undetermined. This CDR3 comprises 14 residues. The germline V and J ends were trimmed by 1 base and 3 bases, with 9 bases remaining between them. Looked up from germline, CDR1 is SEHNR and CDR2 is FQNEAQ (reference sequence). CDR3 DNA sequence: TGTGCCAGCAGCTTAGGGGCATCGGACTATGGCTACACCTTC. This gives the protein CASSLGASDYGYTF.

The CDR3 loop reads CASRPRAGAYNEQFF. CDR3 sequence (DNA): TGTGCCAGCAGACCGAGGGCAGGGGCCTACAATGAGCAGTTCTTC. J is TRBJ2-1 and V is TRBV11-3; possibly TRBD1 for D (6 bases). The CDR3 runs to 15 residues. Germline CDR1 reads SGHNT; CDR2 reads YENEEA. V was clipped by 6 bases and J by 2 bases, with 14 bases between them.

The chain links TRBV28 to TRBJ1-5; D gene ambiguous. Deletions cut 0 bases from V and 5 bases from J, with 11 bases between. The germline V gene encodes CDR1 MDHEN and CDR2 SYDVKM. The CDR3 has 15 amino acids. CDR3 sequence (DNA): TGTGCCAGCAGTTTATGGGCAGAGCGAGATCAGCCCCAGCATTTT. This encodes CASSLWAERDQPQHF.

This rearrangement joins TRBV5-4 to TRBJ2-7, with a possible D match to TRBD2 (6 bases). Germline CDR1 is SGHNT and CDR2 is YYREEE (reference sequence). Trimming left V 1 base short and J 6 bases short, with 8 bases between. This CDR3 spans 12 amino acids. The CDR3 is CASSLRTTEQYF. In DNA form, the CDR3 reads TGTGCCAGCAGCTTGAGGACTACCGAGCAGTACTTC.

For this clone: The junction departs from germline at one end; a sequencing error may be responsible. The rearrangement links TRBV4-3 to TRBJ2-1, with D perhaps TRBD1 (6 bases). This CDR3 contains 13 residues. Germline V gene sequence: CDR1 LGHNA, CDR2 YSLEER. The CDR3, as DNA: TGCGCCAGCAGCCAAGAACTCAGGGGTGATGTGATCTTC. Encoded protein: CASSQELRGDVIF.

This chain connects TRBV7-9 to TRBJ1-1; TRBD1 agrees at 9 bases. V trimming: 5 bases; J trimming: 8 bases; junction bases outside the gene matches: 6. The germline gives CDR1 SEHNR, CDR2 FQNEAQ (reference sequence). This CDR3 contains 13 residues. The CDR3 here is CASSRTGGTEAFF. CDR3 nucleotides: TGTGCCAGCAGCCGCACAGGGGGCACAGAAGCTTTCTTT.

The chain links TRBV28 to TRBJ1-1, with TRBD1 matching 9 bases. V shed 6 bases and J 4 bases; nucleotides not matched to a gene: 0. CDR1 is MDHEN and CDR2 is SYDVKM in the germline V gene. The CDR3 length is 12 residues. This chain's CDR3 is CASRTGGTEAFF. DNA of the CDR3: TGTGCCAGCAGGACAGGGGGCACTGAAGCTTTCTTT.

The rearrangement uses TRBV9 and TRBJ1-4; D perhaps matches TRBD1 (5 bases). V was trimmed by 3 bases and J by 4 bases, leaving 13 bases between them. This CDR3 has 15 residues. Looked up from germline, CDR1 is SGDLS and CDR2 is YYNGEE. The CDR3 DNA reads as TGTGCCAGCAGCGGATCACATGACAGTAATGAAAAACTGTTTTTT. Translated: CASSGSHDSNEKLFF.